The clone carrying this TCR beta chain was seen a single time. What it recognizes is unknown. This may come from a read error, since a much larger clone is one base off. Amplification of the TCR beta CDR3 (from genomic DNA) was done by two-round multiplex PCR. Round one of PCR was performed, and it used primers specific to each TRBV and TRBJ gene. MiXCR, applied by TCRdb to the multiplex PCR reads, yields one record per CDR3 protein. Of about 24,000 distinct CDR3 sequences in the sample, 35% to 40% were seen once. Germline lookup yields CDR1 DFQATT and CDR2 SNEGSKA (reference sequence). This CDR3 is built from 14 residues. This entry is derived from a study of prognosis after radiotherapy for stage I lung cancer. Background on the study: Every lung cancer patient of the non-small cell type was deemed medically inoperable.

Whole-study findings and limits: Reportedly, TRBV and TRBJ gene usage varied with metastasis presence. Where distant metastases developed, patients had lower Shannon entropy after stereotactic body radiation therapy.

Blood, roughly 5.5 milliliters, was collected at each of two time points. The sequenced sample was PBMCs, obtained before or after stereotactic body radiation therapy (not recorded which). This chain links TRBV20-1 with TRBJ1-1; D gene uncertain. The sequence was obtained from a donor at least 50 years old with non-small cell lung cancer. The CDR3 reads CGAGVFGGNTEAFF. In DNA, the CDR3 is TGCGGTGCTGGGGTTTTCGGTGGGAACACTGAAGCTTTCTTT.